This TCR beta chain is from a study of blood T cell repertoires in COVID-19. Overall study context: Sources were T cells, B-cell-depleted T cells, or PBMCs; the material itself was cDNA or gDNA.

V was pared by 6 bases and J by 3 bases, with 15 bases of the junction left unmatched. The CDR3 consists of 17 residues. Germline V lookup: CDR1 SGHNT, CDR2 YYREEE (reference sequence). Profiled with immunoSEQ multiplex PCR; TCRdb holds only in-frame clones, not every one. The sample carries some 120,000 clones, 81% recorded once. It was during active infection that Seattle patients were enrolled and then longitudinally followed. The chain carries TRBV5-4 and TRBJ1-5, with 7 bases aligning to TRBD1. Input material: peripheral blood. The clonotype was recovered from a young man with COVID-19, enrolled during active disease. CDR3 nucleotide sequence: TGTGCCAGCACTCGAATAGGGGGCGCCATATTCAATCAGCCCCAGCATTTT. It translates to CASTRIGGAIFNQPQHF.